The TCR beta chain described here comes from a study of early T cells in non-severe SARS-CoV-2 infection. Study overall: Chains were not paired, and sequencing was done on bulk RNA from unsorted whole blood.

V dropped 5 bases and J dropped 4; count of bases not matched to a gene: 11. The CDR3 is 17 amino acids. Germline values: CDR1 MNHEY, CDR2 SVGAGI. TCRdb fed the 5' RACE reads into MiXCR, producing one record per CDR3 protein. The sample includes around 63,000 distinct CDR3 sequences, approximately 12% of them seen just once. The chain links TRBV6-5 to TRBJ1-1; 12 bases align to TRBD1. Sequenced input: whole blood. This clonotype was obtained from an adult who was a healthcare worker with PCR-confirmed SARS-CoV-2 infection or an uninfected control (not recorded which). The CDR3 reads CASSPQFPGQGATEAFF. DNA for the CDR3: TGTGCCAGCAGTCCTCAATTCCCGGGACAGGGGGCCACTGAAGCTTTCTTT.